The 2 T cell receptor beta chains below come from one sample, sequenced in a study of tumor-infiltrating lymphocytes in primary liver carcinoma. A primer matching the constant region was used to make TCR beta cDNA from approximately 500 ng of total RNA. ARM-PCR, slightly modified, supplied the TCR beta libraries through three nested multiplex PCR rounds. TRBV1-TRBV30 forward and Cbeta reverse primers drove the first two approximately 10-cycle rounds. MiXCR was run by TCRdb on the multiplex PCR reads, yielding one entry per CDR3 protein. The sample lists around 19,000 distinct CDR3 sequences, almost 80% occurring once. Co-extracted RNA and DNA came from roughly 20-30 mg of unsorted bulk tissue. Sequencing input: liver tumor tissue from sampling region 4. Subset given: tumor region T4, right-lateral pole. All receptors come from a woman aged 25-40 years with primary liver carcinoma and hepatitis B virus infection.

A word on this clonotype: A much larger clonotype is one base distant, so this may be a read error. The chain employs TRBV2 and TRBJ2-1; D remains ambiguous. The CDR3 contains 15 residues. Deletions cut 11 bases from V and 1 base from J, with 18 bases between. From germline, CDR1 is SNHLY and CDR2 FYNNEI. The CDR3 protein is CAGVHVWHSYNEQFF. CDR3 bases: TGTGCCGGAGTACATGTATGGCATTCCTACAATGAGCAGTTCTTC. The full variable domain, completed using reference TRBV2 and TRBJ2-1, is EPEVTQTPSHQVTQMGQEVILRCVPISNHLYFYWYRQILGQKVEFLVSFYNNEISEKSEIFDDQFSVERPDGSNFTLKIRSTKLEDSAMYFCAGVHVWHSYNEQFFGPGTRLTVL.

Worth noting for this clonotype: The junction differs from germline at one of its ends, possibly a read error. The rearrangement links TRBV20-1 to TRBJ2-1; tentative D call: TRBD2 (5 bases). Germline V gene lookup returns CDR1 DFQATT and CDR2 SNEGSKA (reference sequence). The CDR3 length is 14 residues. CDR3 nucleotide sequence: TGCAGTGCCCGGGATTTGAGCTCCTACAATAAGCAGTTCTTC. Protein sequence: CSARDLSSYNKQFF.